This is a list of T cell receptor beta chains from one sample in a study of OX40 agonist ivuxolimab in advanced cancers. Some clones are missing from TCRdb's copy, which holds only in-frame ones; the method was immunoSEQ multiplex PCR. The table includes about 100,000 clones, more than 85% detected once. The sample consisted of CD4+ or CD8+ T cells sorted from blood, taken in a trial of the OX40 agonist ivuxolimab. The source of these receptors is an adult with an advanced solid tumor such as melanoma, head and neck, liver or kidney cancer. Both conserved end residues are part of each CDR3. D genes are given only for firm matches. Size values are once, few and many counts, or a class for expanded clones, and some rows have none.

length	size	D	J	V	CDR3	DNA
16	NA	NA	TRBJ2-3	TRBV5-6	CASSLAPTSSTDTQYF	TGTGCCAGCAGCTTGGCCCCAACGAGTAGCACAGATACGCAGTATTTT
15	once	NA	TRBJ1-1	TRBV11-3	CASSVAAQGHTEAFF	TGTGCCAGCAGCGTAGCGGCCCAGGGACACACTGAAGCTTTCTTT
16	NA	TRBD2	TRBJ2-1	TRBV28	CASSLGGTSGIHEQFF	TGTGCCAGCAGTTTAGGCGGGACTAGCGGGATCCATGAGCAGTTCTTC
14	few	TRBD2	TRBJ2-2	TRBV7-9	CASSPGGTVGELFF	TGTGCCAGCAGCCCGGGGGGGACCGTCGGGGAGCTGTTTTTT
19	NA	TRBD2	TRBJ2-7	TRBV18	CASSPNPSGRAAAPYEQYF	TGTGCCAGCTCACCGAACCCTAGCGGGAGGGCCGCGGCCCCCTACGAGCAGTACTTC
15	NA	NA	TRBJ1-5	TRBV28	CASRREGISNQPQHF	TGTGCCAGCAGGCGGGAGGGCATAAGCAATCAGCCCCAGCATTTT
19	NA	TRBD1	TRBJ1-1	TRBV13	CASSSQPGTGGVWNTEAFF	TGTGCCAGCAGCTCCCAACCCGGGACAGGGGGGGTCTGGAACACTGAAGCTTTCTTT
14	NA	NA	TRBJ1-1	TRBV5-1	CASSLQGRNTEAFF	TGCGCCAGCAGCTTACAGGGACGGAACACTGAAGCTTTCTTT
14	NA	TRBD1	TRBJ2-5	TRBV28	CASSEQGYQETQYF	TGTGCCAGCAGTGAACAGGGGTACCAAGAGACCCAGTACTTC
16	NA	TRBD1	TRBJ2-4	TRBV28	CASSPAGTGGALIQYF	TGTGCCAGCAGTCCCGCCGGGACAGGGGGCGCTTTAATTCAGTACTTC